Here is one TCR beta chain with its context. The target of this receptor is not known. The record has no base qualities; no much larger clone is one base away. This entry is derived from a study (dated by TCRdb to between 2021 and 2024). PBMCs were isolated from peripheral blood, and genomic DNA from unsorted PBMCs was used for TCR beta sequencing. Trimming accounts for 7 bases at V and 3 bases at J, while the number of junction bases matched to no gene is 3. Reading the germline V gene gives CDR1 SQVTM and CDR2 ANQGSEA. The CDR3 goes from the cysteine to the phenylalanine over 14 residues. The kept DNA is CDR3 alone, 42 bases in frame from the first base. TCR beta chain repertoires were profiled by survey-level sequencing on the immunoSEQ platform. As for the authors' bioinformatics: Repertoire diversity was quantified as the inverse Simpson index, and CDR3 amino acid length spectratypes and V-J pairing frequencies were compared. To annotate clonotypes specific to SARS-CoV-2, CMV, influenza A and EBV, TCR beta CDR3 sequences were compared against VDJdb. The source is immuneACCESS, and TCRdb retained only in-frame sequences with V and J called. Part of the clones is not carried over; for the studies checked, unresolved V genes explain less than half of this, and the remainder is unexplained. V, J and clone size derive from that table, while D and trimming were established from the DNA sequence. In this sample the table shows approximately 70,000 clones, approximately 92% of which occur a single time. Clones ranked in the top ten supply roughly 4% of the sample.

Paper-wide results and their limitations: Further investigation, including longitudinal sampling and assessment of a control group, is stated by the authors to be required.

Here the chain combines TRBV29-1 and TRBJ2-2; the central 12 bases match TRBD1. The sample taken for sequencing was PBMCs. The source of this sequence is a middle-aged man with rheumatoid arthritis. CDR3 loop: CSGGQGADTGELFF. The DNA sequence is TGCAGCGGGGGACAGGGGGCCGACACCGGGGAGCTGTTTTTT.